This T cell receptor beta chain was sequenced in a study of blood T cells in healthy people across ages. The second PCR ran roughly 6 to 12 cycles with a sample-barcoded 5' primer and J-beta primers. TCRdb reprocessed the 5' RACE reads via MiXCR and lists one record per CDR3 protein. The table has 1.5 million to 2 million distinct CDR3 sequences, around 50% seen once. V shed 5 bases and J shed 2 bases, with 17 bases lying between them. This CDR3 region has 15 residues. From germline, CDR1 is DFQATT and CDR2 SNEGSKA (reference sequence). The specimen sequenced was blood. J is TRBJ2-3 and V is TRBV20-1, with D perhaps matching TRBD1 or TRBD2 (5 bases each). This TCR was sampled from a middle-aged woman in good health. The CDR3 sequence: CSARSIGDPTDTQYF. The CDR3 nucleotides are TGCAGTGCTCGATCAATCGGGGACCCCACAGATACGCAGTATTTT.